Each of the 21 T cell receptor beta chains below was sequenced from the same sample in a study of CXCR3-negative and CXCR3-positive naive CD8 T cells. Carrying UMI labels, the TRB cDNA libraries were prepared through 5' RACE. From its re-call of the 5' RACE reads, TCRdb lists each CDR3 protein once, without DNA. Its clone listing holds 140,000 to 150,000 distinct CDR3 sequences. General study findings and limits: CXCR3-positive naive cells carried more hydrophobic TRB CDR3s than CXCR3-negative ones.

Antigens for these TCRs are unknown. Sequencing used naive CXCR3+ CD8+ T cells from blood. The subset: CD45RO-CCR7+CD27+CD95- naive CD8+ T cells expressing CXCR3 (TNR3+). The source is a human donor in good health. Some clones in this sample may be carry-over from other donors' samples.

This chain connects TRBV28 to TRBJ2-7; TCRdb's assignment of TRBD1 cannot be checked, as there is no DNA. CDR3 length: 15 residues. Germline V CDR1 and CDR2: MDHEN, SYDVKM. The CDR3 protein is CASSPGTGNYYEQYF. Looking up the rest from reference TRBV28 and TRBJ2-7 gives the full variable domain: DVKVTQSSRYLVKRTGEKVFLECVQDMDHENMFWYRQDPGLGLRLIYFSYDVKMKEKGDIPEGYSVSREKKERFSLILESASTNQTSMYLCASSPGTGNYYEQYFGPGTRLTVT.

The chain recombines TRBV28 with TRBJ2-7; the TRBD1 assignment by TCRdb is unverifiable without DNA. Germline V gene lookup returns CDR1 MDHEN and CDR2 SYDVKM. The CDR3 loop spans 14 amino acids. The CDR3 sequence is CASSFPDSAYEQYF. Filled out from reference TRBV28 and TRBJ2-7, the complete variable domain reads DVKVTQSSRYLVKRTGEKVFLECVQDMDHENMFWYRQDPGLGLRLIYFSYDVKMKEKGDIPEGYSVSREKKERFSLILESASTNQTSMYLCASSFPDSAYEQYFGPGTRLTVT.

This chain's CDR3 is CASSSSLSGTEYNEQFF. The chain combines TRBV28 with TRBJ2-1; lacking DNA, the TRBD1 call made by TCRdb goes unchecked. CDR1 MDHEN and CDR2 SYDVKM come from the germline V gene. The CDR3 is 17 residues long.

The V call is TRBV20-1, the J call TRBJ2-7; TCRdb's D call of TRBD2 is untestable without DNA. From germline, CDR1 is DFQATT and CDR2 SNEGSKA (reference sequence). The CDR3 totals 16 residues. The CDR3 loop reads CSARDSRTSGDYEQYF.

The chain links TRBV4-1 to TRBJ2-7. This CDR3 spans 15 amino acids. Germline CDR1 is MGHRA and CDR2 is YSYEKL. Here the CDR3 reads CASSQGPETPYEQYF.

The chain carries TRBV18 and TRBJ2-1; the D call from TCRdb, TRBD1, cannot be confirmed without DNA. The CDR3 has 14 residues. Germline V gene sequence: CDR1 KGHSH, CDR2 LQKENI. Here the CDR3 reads CASSPERTGPEQFF.

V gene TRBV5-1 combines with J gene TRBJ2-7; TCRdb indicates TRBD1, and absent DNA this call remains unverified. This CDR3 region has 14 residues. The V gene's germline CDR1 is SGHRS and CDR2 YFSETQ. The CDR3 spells CASSPRRGADEQYF.

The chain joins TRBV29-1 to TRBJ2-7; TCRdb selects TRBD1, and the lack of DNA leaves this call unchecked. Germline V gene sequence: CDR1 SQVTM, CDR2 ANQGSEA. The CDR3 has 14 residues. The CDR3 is CSVGTGLHSYEQYF.

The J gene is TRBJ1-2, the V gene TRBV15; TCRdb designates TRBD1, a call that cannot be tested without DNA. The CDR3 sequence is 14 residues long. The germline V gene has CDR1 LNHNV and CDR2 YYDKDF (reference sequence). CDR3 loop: CATSDLGQPYGYTF.

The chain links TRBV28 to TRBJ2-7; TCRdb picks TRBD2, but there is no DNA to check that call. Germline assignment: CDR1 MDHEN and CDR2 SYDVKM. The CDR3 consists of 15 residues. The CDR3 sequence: CAARSLGERLNEQYF. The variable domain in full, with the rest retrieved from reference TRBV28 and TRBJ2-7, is DVKVTQSSRYLVKRTGEKVFLECVQDMDHENMFWYRQDPGLGLRLIYFSYDVKMKEKGDIPEGYSVSREKKERFSLILESASTNQTSMYLCAARSLGERLNEQYFGPGTRLTVT.

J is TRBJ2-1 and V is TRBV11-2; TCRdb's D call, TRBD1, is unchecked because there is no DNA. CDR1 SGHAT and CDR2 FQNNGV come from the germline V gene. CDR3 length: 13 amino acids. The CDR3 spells CASSSTGYNEQFF.

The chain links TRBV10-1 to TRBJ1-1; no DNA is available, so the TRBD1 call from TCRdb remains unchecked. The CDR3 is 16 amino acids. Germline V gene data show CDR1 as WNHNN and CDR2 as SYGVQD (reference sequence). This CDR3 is CASSENRGELNTEAFF.

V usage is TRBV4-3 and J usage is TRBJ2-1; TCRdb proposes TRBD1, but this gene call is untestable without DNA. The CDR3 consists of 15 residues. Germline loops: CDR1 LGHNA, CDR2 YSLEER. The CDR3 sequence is CASSPGQGLWHEQFF.

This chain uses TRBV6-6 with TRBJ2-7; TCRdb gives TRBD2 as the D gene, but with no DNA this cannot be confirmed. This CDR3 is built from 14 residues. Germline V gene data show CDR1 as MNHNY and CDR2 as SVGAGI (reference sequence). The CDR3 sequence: CASSGSLDSYEQYF.

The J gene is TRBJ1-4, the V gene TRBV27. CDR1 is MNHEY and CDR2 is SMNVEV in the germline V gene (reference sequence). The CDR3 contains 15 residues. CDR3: CASSPELAANEKLFF. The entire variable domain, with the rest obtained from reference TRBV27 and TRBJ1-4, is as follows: EAQVTQNPRYLITVTGKKLTVTCSQNMNHEYMSWYRQDPGLGLRQIYYSMNVEVTDKGDVPEGYKVSRKEKRNFPLILESPSPNQTSLYFCASSPELAANEKLFFGSGTQLSVL.

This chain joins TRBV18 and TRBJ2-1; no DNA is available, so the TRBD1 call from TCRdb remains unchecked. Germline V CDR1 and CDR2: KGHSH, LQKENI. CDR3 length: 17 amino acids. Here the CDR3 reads CASSPVLGTQGYNEQFF.

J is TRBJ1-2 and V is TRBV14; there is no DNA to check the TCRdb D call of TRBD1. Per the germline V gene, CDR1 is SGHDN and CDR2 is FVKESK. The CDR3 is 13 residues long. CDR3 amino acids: CASSQDEPTVDTF.

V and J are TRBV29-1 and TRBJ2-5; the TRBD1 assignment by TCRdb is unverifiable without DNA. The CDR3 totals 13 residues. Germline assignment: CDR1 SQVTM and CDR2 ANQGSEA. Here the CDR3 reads CSVDRGVQEAQYF.

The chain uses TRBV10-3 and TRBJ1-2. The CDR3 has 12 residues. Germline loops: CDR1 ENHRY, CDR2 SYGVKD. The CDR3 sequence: CAISDTAYGYTF.

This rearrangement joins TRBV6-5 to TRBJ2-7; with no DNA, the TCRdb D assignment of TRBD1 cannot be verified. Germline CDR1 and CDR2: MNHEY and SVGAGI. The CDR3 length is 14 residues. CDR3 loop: CASKPGVDSYEQYF.

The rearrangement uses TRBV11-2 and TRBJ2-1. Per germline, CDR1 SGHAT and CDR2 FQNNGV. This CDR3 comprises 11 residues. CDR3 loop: CASSVYDEQFF.